These 25 T cell receptor beta chains originate from one sample sequenced in a study of blood T cell repertoires in COVID-19. Data came from immunoSEQ multiplex PCR; TCRdb stores just in-frame clones and leaves some out. The repertoire consists of 80,000 to 95,000 clones, with 75% occurring once and the leading ten covering approximately 4.6%. Sequencing was performed on peripheral blood. The origin of the receptors is a woman between 50 and 59 years old with acute or convalescent COVID-19.

This chain uses TRBV12-3 or TRBV12-4 with TRBJ1-1, with a possible D match to TRBD1 (5 bases). CDR3 length: 13 residues. Trimming removed 5 bases from V and 6 bases from J, with 13 bases in between. The CDR3: CASSLDQGSEAFF. The CDR3, as DNA: TGTGCCAGCAGTCTCGACCAGGGCTCTGAAGCTTTCTTT.

The genes are TRBV19 and TRBJ2-5; perhaps TRBD2 as D (7 bases). Germline-derived CDR1 and CDR2 are LNHDA and SQIVND (reference sequence). Trimming removed 4 bases at V and 5 bases at J, with 14 bases between. This CDR3 region has 14 residues. CDR3 region: CASSSGKGGETQYF. CDR3 sequence (DNA): TGTGCCAGTAGTAGTGGAAAGGGGGGGGAGACCCAGTACTTC.

The chain is built from TRBV5-6 and TRBJ1-2; a weak D match, TRBD1 (5 bases). This CDR3 has 14 amino acids. Germline CDR1 is SGHDT and CDR2 is YYEEEE. V was cut by 4 bases and J by 7 bases, with 17 bases left in between. CDR3 DNA sequence: TGTGCCAGCAGCCCGGACATTCAACGAGGTGGCTACACCTTC. It encodes CASSPDIQRGGYTF.

The chain is built from TRBV29-1 and TRBJ1-1; D may be TRBD1 (5 bases). Germline V CDR1 and CDR2: SQVTM, ANQGSEA. This CDR3 is 10 amino acids long. The chain's CDR3 is CSDGASGAFF. CDR3 nucleotide sequence: TGCAGTGATGGGGCCTCTGGGGCTTTCTTT.

The CDR3 DNA sequence: TGTGCCAGCAGCCCCGGCAGGCTCGGAGATACGCAGTATTTT. This encodes CASSPGRLGDTQYF. The chain uses TRBV11-2 and TRBJ2-3; D not certain. The CDR3 totals 14 residues. Trimming left V 5 bases short and J 5 bases short, with 14 bases between. From germline, CDR1 is SGHAT and CDR2 FQNNGV. Full variable domain (missing parts from reference TRBV11-2 and TRBJ2-3): EAGVAQSPRYKIIEKRQSVAFWCNPISGHATLYWYQQILGQGPKLLIQFQNNGVVDDSQLPKDRFSAERLKGVDSTLKIQPAKLEDSAVYLCASSPGRLGDTQYFGPGTRLTVL.

In this sample, this clone turned up a few times. This chain uses TRBV10-3 with TRBJ1-1; 7 positions match TRBD1. The CDR3 contains 13 residues. Trimming took 11 bases from V and 7 from J; bases not matched to a gene: 13. In germline, CDR1 is ENHRY, CDR2 SYGVKD. The CDR3 sequence is CALSDGGGSEAFF. DNA of the CDR3: TGTGCCCTCTCGGATGGAGGGGGCAGTGAAGCTTTCTTT.

V and J are TRBV4-3 and TRBJ1-1; TRBD1 might be the D (6 bases). This CDR3 region has 15 residues. Trimming took off 0 bases at V and 5 bases at J, with 13 bases between the two ends. Germline CDR1 reads LGHNA; CDR2 reads YSLEER. CDR3: CASSQETGKRTEAFF. The CDR3, as DNA: TGCGCCAGCAGCCAAGAGACAGGAAAGCGGACTGAAGCTTTCTTT.

This CDR3 is CAHRQGGEKLFF. CDR3 nucleotides: TGTGCCCACCGTCAGGGAGGTGAAAAACTGTTTTTT. The V and J genes are TRBV2 and TRBJ1-4; weak D call: TRBD1 (5 bases). Trimming shortened V by 11 bases and J by 7 bases, and 14 bases separated the two germline ends. The CDR3 extends over 12 amino acids. The V gene's germline CDR1 is SNHLY and CDR2 FYNNEI.

This chain uses TRBV3-1 (or the pseudogene TRBV3-2) with TRBJ1-4; D ambiguous. V lost 1 base to trimming and J lost 8 bases, with 8 bases between them. The CDR3 length is 13 residues. Germline CDR1 is LGHDT and CDR2 is YNNKEL (reference sequence). CDR3: CASSQAIEEKLFF. The DNA of the CDR3 is TGTGCCAGCAGCCAAGCCATAGAGGAAAAACTGTTTTTT.

The genes are TRBV6-1 and TRBJ1-5; 9 bases align to TRBD1. Per the germline V gene, CDR1 is MNHNS and CDR2 is SASEGT. The V gene end was trimmed by 3 bases and the J gene end by 4 bases; junction bases not matched to a gene: 4. This CDR3 is built from 15 residues. The DNA for the CDR3 is TGTGCCAGCAGTGACGGACAGGGGAGGAATCAGCCCCAGCATTTT. Translating it yields CASSDGQGRNQPQHF.

This clone was counted only a few times. The same CDR3 can be traced to other DNA sequences in this sample. This chain uses TRBV11-3 with TRBJ1-1; no definite D call. The CDR3 consists of 13 residues. The V end was cut by 1 base, the J end by 1 base, with 4 bases between. CDR1 is SGHNT, CDR2 YENEEA, per germline. The CDR3 protein is CASSLGGNTEAFF. The CDR3, as DNA: TGTGCCAGCAGCTTAGGAGGGAACACTGAAGCTTTCTTT.

J is TRBJ2-7 and V is TRBV27, with 13 bases lining up with TRBD2. J gave up 6 bases and V 2 bases, and 4 bases lay outside the gene matches. Germline-derived CDR1 and CDR2 are MNHEY and SMNVEV (reference sequence). This CDR3 is built from 15 residues. CDR3 nucleotide sequence: TGTGCCAGCAGTTTAACTAGCGGGGGGGCGATCGAGCAGTACTTC. It yields the protein CASSLTSGGAIEQYF.

This chain uses TRBV11-2 with TRBJ1-2; D is possibly TRBD1 (5 bases). V shed 4 bases and J shed 8 bases, with 20 bases lying between them. The germline CDR1 and CDR2 sequences are SGHAT and FQNNGV. The CDR3 runs 15 residues. CDR3 in DNA: TGTGCCAGCAGCTCCCTCCAAAGGGGAATTTACGGCTACACCTTC. This encodes CASSSLQRGIYGYTF. The entire variable domain, with the rest obtained from reference TRBV11-2 and TRBJ1-2, is as follows: EAGVAQSPRYKIIEKRQSVAFWCNPISGHATLYWYQQILGQGPKLLIQFQNNGVVDDSQLPKDRFSAERLKGVDSTLKIQPAKLEDSAVYLCASSSLQRGIYGYTFGSGTRLTVV.

This rearrangement joins TRBV6-1 to TRBJ1-1; D is uncertain. Germline lookup yields CDR1 MNHNS and CDR2 SASEGT. This CDR3 is 14 amino acids long. V was clipped by 1 base and J by 12 bases, with 18 bases between them. The CDR3 bases are TGTGCCAGCAGTGAAGTCCTCGCAGGCGGGAAAACTTTCTTT. It codes for CASSEVLAGGKTFF.

The rearrangement uses TRBV11-2 and TRBJ2-1, with D perhaps TRBD2 (5 bases). Germline V lookup: CDR1 SGHAT, CDR2 FQNNGV. This CDR3 region has 14 residues. Trimming left V 4 bases short and J 5 bases short, with 12 bases between. This CDR3 is CASSSRGNHNEQFF. Written as DNA, the CDR3 is TGTGCCAGCAGCTCTCGAGGGAACCACAATGAGCAGTTCTTC. The full variable domain, completed using reference TRBV11-2 and TRBJ2-1, is EAGVAQSPRYKIIEKRQSVAFWCNPISGHATLYWYQQILGQGPKLLIQFQNNGVVDDSQLPKDRFSAERLKGVDSTLKIQPAKLEDSAVYLCASSSRGNHNEQFFGPGTRLTVL.

In this sample, this clone turned up a few times. The V gene is TRBV18, the J gene TRBJ1-1, with a possible D match to TRBD1 (6 bases). The V end was cut by 4 bases, the J end by 3 bases, with 18 bases between. This CDR3 has 16 amino acids. The germline V gene has CDR1 KGHSH and CDR2 LQKENI. DNA of the CDR3: TGTGCCAGCTCACTAAATACGGGGGGCTTATACACTGAAGCTTTCTTT. It yields the protein CASSLNTGGLYTEAFF.

This chain connects TRBV28 to TRBJ1-6; TRBD1 might be the D (6 bases). CDR1 and CDR2 from the germline V gene are MDHEN and SYDVKM. This CDR3 has 16 residues. V lost 3 bases to trimming and J lost 9 bases, with 18 bases between them. CDR3 sequence (DNA): TGTGCCAGCAGTTTCCCCGTAGGGGGGGCTAGTTCACCCCTCCACTTT. It encodes CASSFPVGGASSPLHF.

This clone turned up a few times. This chain links TRBV7-2 with TRBJ1-2; no clear D. V was pared by 3 bases and J by 2 bases, with 13 bases between. Germline V lookup: CDR1 SGHTA, CDR2 FQGNSA. The CDR3 totals 15 residues. Here the CDR3 reads CASSFTMATNYGYTF. For the CDR3, the DNA is TGTGCCAGCAGCTTTACGATGGCCACCAACTATGGCTACACCTTC. Variable domain in full (rest from reference TRBV7-2 and TRBJ1-2): GAGVSQSPSNKVTEKGKDVELRCDPISGHTALYWYRQSLGQGLEFLIYFQGNSAPDKSGLPSDRFSAERTGGSVSTLTIQRTQQEDSAVYLCASSFTMATNYGYTFGSGTRLTVV.

In its sample, this clone was seen once. The rearrangement joins TRBV18 to TRBJ2-7; D is perhaps TRBD2 (7 bases). The germline V and J ends were trimmed by 2 bases and 4 bases, with 18 bases remaining between them. This CDR3 contains 16 residues. Per germline, CDR1 KGHSH and CDR2 LQKENI. DNA for the CDR3: TGTGCCAGCTCACCAAATCGGGCGGGGGCTACTTACGAGCAGTACTTC. It encodes CASSPNRAGATYEQYF.

The chain is built from TRBV28 and TRBJ2-7, with 12 bases that match TRBD1. The CDR3 consists of 17 residues. Germline V gives CDR1 MDHEN, CDR2 SYDVKM. V shed 5 bases and J 5 bases; nucleotides not matched to a gene: 13. The CDR3 DNA reads as TGTGCCAGCAGTCCCCCCCTCACCGGGACAGGGGGCGACGAGCAGTACTTC. It yields the protein CASSPPLTGTGGDEQYF.

The J gene is TRBJ1-3, the V gene TRBV20-1; possibly TRBD1 for D (5 bases). Germline CDR1 and CDR2: DFQATT and SNEGSKA (reference sequence). This CDR3 has 13 residues. Trimming left V 3 bases short and J 3 bases short, with 9 bases between. The CDR3 spells CSASDDSGNTIYF. The CDR3 DNA reads as TGCAGTGCTAGTGACGACAGTGGAAACACCATATATTTT.

This clone has a handful of counts. The chain carries TRBV19 and TRBJ2-2; TRBD2 matches 8 bases. Trimming at V came to 10 bases and at J to 6 bases, leaving 7 bases not matched to a gene. Germline CDR1 is LNHDA and CDR2 is SQIVND (reference sequence). The CDR3 spans 13 residues. The DNA of the CDR3 is TGTGCCACCTCCAGCGGGGGACCCGGGGAGCTGTTTTTT. This codes for CATSSGGPGELFF.

A few counts support this clone. The chain is built from TRBV5-1 and TRBJ2-7, with a weak D call TRBD2 (6 bases). V was shortened by 0 bases and J by 2 bases, with 12 bases between the two germline ends. Germline-derived CDR1 and CDR2 are SGHRS and YFSETQ. The CDR3 spans 15 residues. CDR3: CASSLGGVPPYEQYF. The CDR3 DNA reads as TGCGCCAGCAGCTTGGGGGGGGTCCCTCCCTACGAGCAGTACTTC.

The genes are TRBV2 and TRBJ1-1; the D gene is possibly TRBD1 (5 bases). V dropped 5 bases and J dropped 5 bases, with 12 bases sitting between them. CDR1 is SNHLY and CDR2 is FYNNEI in the germline V gene. This CDR3 is built from 13 residues. CDR3 DNA sequence: TGTGCCAGCAGTCTCCCGGGGGGGACTGAAGCTTTCTTT. Its translation is CASSLPGGTEAFF.

This rearrangement joins TRBV27 to TRBJ1-2; 9 positions match TRBD1. Germline V gene sequence: CDR1 MNHEY, CDR2 SMNVEV (reference sequence). J gave up 8 bases and V 5 bases, and 12 bases lay outside the gene matches. This CDR3 region has 15 residues. CDR3 residues: CASSPRQGEYRGYTF. The DNA of the CDR3 is TGTGCCAGCAGTCCGCGACAGGGGGAGTATAGGGGCTACACCTTC.